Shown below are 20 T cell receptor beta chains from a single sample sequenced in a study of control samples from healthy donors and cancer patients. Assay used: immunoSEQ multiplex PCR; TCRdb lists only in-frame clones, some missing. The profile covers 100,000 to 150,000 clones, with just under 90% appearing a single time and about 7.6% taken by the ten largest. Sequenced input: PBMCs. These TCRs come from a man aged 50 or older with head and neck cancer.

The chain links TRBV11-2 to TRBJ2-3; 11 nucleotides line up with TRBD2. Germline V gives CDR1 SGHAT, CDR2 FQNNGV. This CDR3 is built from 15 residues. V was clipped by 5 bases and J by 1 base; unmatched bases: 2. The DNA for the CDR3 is TGTGCCAGCAGCACTAGCGGGGGTGGCACAGATACGCAGTATTTT. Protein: CASSTSGGGTDTQYF.

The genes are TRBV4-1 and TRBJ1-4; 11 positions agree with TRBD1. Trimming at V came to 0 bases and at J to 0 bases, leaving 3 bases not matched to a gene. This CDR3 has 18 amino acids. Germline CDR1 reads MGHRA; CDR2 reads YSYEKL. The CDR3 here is CASSQDGTGGTTNEKLFF. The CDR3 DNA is TGCGCCAGCAGCCAAGATGGGACAGGGGGAACAACTAATGAAAAACTGTTTTTT.

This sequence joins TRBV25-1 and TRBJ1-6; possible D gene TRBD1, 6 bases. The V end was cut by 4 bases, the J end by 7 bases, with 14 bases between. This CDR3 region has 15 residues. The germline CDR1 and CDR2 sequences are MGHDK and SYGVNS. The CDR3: CASSAEYRENSPLHF. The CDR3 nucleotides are TGTGCCAGCAGTGCAGAATACAGGGAGAATTCACCCCTCCACTTT. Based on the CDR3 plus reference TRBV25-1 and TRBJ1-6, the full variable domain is EADIYQTPRYLVIGTGKKITLECSQTMGHDKMYWYQQDPGMELHLIHYSYGVNSTEKGDLSSESTVSRIRTEHFPLTLESARPSHTSQYLCASSAEYRENSPLHFGNGTRLTVT.

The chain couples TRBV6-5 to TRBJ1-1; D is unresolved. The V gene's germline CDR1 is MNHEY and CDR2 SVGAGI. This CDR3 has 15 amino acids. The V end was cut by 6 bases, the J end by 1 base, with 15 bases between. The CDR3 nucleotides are TGTGCCAGCAGATACCCTCCTTGGGGGAACACTGAAGCTTTCTTT. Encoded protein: CASRYPPWGNTEAFF.

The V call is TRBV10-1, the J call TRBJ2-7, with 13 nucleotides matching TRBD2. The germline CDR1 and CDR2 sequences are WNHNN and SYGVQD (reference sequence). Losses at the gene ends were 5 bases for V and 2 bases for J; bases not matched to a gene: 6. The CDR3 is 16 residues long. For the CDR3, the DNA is TGCGCCAGCAGTTCCGGACTAGCGGGGGAACCCTACGAGCAGTACTTC. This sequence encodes CASSSGLAGEPYEQYF.

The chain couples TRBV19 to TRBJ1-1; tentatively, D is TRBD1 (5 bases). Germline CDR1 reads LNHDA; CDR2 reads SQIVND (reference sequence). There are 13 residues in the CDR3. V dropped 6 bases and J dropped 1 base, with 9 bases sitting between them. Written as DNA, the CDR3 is TGTGCCAGTAGCAGACAGCAGAACACTGAAGCTTTCTTT. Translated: CASSRQQNTEAFF.

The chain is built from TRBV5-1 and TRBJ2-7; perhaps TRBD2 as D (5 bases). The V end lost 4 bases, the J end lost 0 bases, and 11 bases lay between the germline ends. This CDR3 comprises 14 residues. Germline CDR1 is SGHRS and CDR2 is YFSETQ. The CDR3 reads CASSTDLASYEQYF. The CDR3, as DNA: TGCGCCAGCAGCACGGACCTAGCCTCCTACGAGCAGTACTTC.

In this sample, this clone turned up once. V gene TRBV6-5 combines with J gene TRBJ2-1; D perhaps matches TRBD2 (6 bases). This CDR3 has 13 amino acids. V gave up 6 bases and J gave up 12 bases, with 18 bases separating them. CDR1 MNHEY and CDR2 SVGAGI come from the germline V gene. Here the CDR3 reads CASRPGRGGRQFF. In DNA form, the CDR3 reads TGTGCCAGCAGGCCCGGCCGAGGAGGGCGGCAGTTCTTC.

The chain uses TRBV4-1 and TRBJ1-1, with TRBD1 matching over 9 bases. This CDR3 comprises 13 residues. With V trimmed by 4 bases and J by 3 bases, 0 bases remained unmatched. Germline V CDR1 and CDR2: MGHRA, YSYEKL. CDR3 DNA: TGCGCCAGCAGCCGGACAGGGGACACTGAAGCTTTCTTT. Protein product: CASSRTGDTEAFF.

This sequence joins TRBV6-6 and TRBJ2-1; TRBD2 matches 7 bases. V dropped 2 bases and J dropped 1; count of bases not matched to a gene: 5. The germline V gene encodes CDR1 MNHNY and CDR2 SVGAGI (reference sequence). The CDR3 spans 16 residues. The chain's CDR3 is CASSYGGGSSYNEQFF. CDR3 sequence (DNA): TGTGCCAGCAGTTACGGGGGGGGTTCATCCTACAATGAGCAGTTCTTC.

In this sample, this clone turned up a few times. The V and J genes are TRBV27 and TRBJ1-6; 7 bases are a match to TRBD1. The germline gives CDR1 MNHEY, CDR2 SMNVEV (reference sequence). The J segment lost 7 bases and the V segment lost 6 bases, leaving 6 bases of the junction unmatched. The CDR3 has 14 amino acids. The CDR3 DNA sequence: TGTGCCAGCAGGAAGGGACAGCCAAATTCACCCCTCCACTTT. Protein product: CASRKGQPNSPLHF.

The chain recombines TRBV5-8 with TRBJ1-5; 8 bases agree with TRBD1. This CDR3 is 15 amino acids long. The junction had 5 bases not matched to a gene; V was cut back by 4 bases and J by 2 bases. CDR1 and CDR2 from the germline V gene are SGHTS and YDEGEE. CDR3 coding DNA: TGTGCCAGCAGCACCAGGGGGCCAGGCAATCAGCCCCAGCATTTT. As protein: CASSTRGPGNQPQHF.

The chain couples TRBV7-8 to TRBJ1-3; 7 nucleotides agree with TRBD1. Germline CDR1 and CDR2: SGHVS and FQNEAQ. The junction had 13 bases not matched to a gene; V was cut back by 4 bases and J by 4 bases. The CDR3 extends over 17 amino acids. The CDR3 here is CASSWGATGIGGNTIYF. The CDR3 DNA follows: TGTGCCAGCAGCTGGGGGGCGACAGGGATCGGGGGAAACACCATATATTTT. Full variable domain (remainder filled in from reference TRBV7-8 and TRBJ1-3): GAGVSQSPRYKVAKRGQDVALRCDPISGHVSLFWYQQALGQGPEFLTYFQNEAQLDKSGLPSDRFFAERPEGSVSTLKIQRTQQEDSAVYLCASSWGATGIGGNTIYFGEGSWLTVV.

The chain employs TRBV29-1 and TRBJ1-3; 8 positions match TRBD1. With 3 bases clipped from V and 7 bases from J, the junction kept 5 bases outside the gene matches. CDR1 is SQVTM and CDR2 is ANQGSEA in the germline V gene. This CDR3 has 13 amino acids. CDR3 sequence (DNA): TGCAGCGTTGACCATGGACAGGGCAACACCATATATTTT. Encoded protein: CSVDHGQGNTIYF.

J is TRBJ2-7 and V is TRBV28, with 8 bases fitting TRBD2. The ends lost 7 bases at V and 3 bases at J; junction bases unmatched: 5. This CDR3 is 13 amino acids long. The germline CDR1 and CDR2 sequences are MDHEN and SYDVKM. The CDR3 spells CASIKSGSYEQYF. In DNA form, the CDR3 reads TGTGCCAGCATTAAAAGCGGGAGCTACGAGCAGTACTTC.

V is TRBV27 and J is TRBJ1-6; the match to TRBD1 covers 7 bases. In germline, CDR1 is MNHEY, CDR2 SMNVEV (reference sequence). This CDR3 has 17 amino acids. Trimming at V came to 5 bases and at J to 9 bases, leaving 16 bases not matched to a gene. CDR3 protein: CASSPTSWEGAVSPLHF. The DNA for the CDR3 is TGTGCCAGCAGTCCCACTAGTTGGGAGGGGGCGGTTTCACCCCTCCACTTT.

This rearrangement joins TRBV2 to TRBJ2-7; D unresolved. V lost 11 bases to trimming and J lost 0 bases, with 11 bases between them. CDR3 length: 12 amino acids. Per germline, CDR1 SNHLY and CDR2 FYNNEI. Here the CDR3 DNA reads TGTGCCTGTTCTGAGCGCTCCTACGAGCAGTACTTC. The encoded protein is CACSERSYEQYF. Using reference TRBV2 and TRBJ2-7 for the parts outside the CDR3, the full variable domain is EPEVTQTPSHQVTQMGQEVILRCVPISNHLYFYWYRQILGQKVEFLVSFYNNEISEKSEIFDDQFSVERPDGSNFTLKIRSTKLEDSAMYFCACSERSYEQYFGPGTRLTVT.

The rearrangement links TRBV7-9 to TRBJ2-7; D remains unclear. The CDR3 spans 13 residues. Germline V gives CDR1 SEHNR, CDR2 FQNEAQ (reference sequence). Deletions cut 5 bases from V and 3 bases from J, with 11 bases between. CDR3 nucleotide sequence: TGTGCCAGCAGCCTCCGAGGAAGCTACGAGCAGTACTTC. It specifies CASSLRGSYEQYF.

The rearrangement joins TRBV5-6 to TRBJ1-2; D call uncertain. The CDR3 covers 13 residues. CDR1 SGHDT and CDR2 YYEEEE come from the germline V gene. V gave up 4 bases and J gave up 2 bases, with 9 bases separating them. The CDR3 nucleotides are TGTGCCAGCAGCCCCGGACCGAACTATGGCTACACCTTC. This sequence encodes CASSPGPNYGYTF.

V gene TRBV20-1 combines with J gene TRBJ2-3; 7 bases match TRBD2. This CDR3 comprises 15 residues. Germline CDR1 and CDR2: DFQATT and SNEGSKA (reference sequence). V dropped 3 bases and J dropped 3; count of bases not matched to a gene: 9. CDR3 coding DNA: TGCAGTGCTAGTGGGGACTATTCAGGGACAGATACGCAGTATTTT. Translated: CSASGDYSGTDTQYF.